This T cell receptor beta chain appears in the sequencing data of a study of T cell clonotyping in hematopoietic cell transplantation. Study in general: Cytoreduction preceded collection of pretransplant recipient samples.

The V gene lost 4 bases and the J gene lost 5 bases, with 12 bases spanning the gap. CDR3 length equals 14 residues. Germline V gives CDR1 MGHRA, CDR2 YSYEKL. Concerning this clone: What it binds is not known.

Whole-study results and caveats: No sorting was done, leaving CD4 and CD8 contributions mixed. Few recipient clonotypes overlapped donors; over 95% were de novo at given depth. Higher Inverse Simpson Index values in graft donor and pretransplant recipient predicted broader posttransplant TCR diversity.

Time point here: recipient sample about 28 days before transplant, after cytoreduction. TCRdb's copy holds only in-frame clones and misses some; the assay was immunoSEQ multiplex PCR. The top ten clones hold about 2.5% of a sample with 1,500 to 2,000 clones, about 93% of them seen once. This specimen was peripheral blood mononuclear cells, taken before stem cell transplant. The source is a woman in her fifties or sixties with acute myeloid leukemia. Some clones in this sample may be carry-over from other donors' samples. V usage is TRBV4-1 and J usage is TRBJ2-1, with D perhaps being TRBD1 or TRBD2 (5 bases each). The CDR3 DNA reads as TGCGCCAGCAGCCCCAACTCGGGACACAATGAGCAGTTCTTC. Its translation is CASSPNSGHNEQFF.